The 7 T cell receptor beta chains given below trace back to one sample, sequenced in a study of cytomegalovirus exposure and HLA in healthy donors. The PCR employed 60 Vbeta primers together with 13 Jbeta primers. Clones were read by immunoSEQ multiplex PCR, and TCRdb kept only the in-frame ones, dropping some. The data hold 100,000 to 150,000 clones, with roughly 80% observed a single time. Sequenced: PBMCs. The receptors were gathered from a male donor in good health and CMV-seronegative.

A remark on this clone: Other DNA sequences within the sample encode an identical CDR3. V usage is TRBV4-1 and J usage is TRBJ2-7, with D tentatively TRBD1 (5 bases). Trimming took 5 bases from V and 5 from J, leaving 16 bases between them. Germline CDR1 MGHRA, CDR2 YSYEKL. This CDR3 has 14 amino acids. The CDR3 coding sequence is TGCGCCAGCAGCACTCAGGCAGGGTATGACGAGCAGTACTTC. This encodes CASSTQAGYDEQYF.

The rearrangement links TRBV28 to TRBJ1-1; TRBD1 aligns across 9 bases. This CDR3 spans 13 amino acids. Germline-derived CDR1 and CDR2 are MDHEN and SYDVKM. V was pared by 6 bases and J by 4 bases, with 3 bases of the junction left unmatched. The chain's CDR3 is CASSHRGRTEAFF. CDR3 DNA: TGTGCCAGCAGCCACAGGGGGCGCACTGAAGCTTTCTTT.

The chain is built from TRBV7-9 and TRBJ2-7; TRBD1 agrees at 7 bases. This CDR3 has 15 residues. The ends lost 1 base at V and 12 bases at J; junction bases unmatched: 15. Germline lookup yields CDR1 SEHNR and CDR2 FQNEAQ (reference sequence). CDR3 in DNA: TGTGCCAGCAGCTTAGACCGGGACAGCCGGGACCTACGGTACTTC. Its translation: CASSLDRDSRDLRYF.

The V call is TRBV7-8, the J call TRBJ1-1; the D gene is possibly TRBD1 (6 bases). The V gene's germline CDR1 is SGHVS and CDR2 FQNEAQ. The germline V and J ends were trimmed by 2 bases and 0 bases, with 7 bases remaining between them. The CDR3 has 14 amino acids. DNA of the CDR3: TGTGCCAGCAGCTTAAGGACAGTGAACACTGAAGCTTTCTTT. It codes for CASSLRTVNTEAFF.

This sequence joins TRBV7-9 and TRBJ2-3, with D possibly being TRBD2 (6 bases). The germline V gene encodes CDR1 SEHNR and CDR2 FQNEAQ (reference sequence). V was trimmed by 1 base and J by 5 bases, leaving 13 bases between them. The CDR3 is made up of 15 amino acids. The chain's CDR3 is CASSLGGRDGDTQYF. The DNA of the CDR3 is TGTGCCAGCAGCTTAGGAGGGCGGGACGGAGATACGCAGTATTTT.

V gene TRBV27 combines with J gene TRBJ2-1; D perhaps matches TRBD1 (5 bases). V was cut by 3 bases and J by 8 bases, with 17 bases left in between. The V gene's germline CDR1 is MNHEY and CDR2 SMNVEV (reference sequence). The CDR3 length is 15 residues. DNA of the CDR3: TGTGCCAGCAGTTTCAGGGTGCCCAGGACGGATGAGCAGTTCTTC. It specifies CASSFRVPRTDEQFF.

Only a few counts were recorded for this clone. V usage is TRBV6-5 and J usage is TRBJ2-5; 11 nucleotides align to TRBD2. The CDR3 runs 15 residues. Trimming removed 2 bases from V and 2 bases from J; junction bases left unmatched: 1. CDR1 and CDR2 (germline): MNHEY, SVGAGI. The CDR3 loop is CASSYRLAGQETQYF. The CDR3 DNA is TGTGCCAGCAGTTACCGACTAGCGGGGCAAGAGACCCAGTACTTC.